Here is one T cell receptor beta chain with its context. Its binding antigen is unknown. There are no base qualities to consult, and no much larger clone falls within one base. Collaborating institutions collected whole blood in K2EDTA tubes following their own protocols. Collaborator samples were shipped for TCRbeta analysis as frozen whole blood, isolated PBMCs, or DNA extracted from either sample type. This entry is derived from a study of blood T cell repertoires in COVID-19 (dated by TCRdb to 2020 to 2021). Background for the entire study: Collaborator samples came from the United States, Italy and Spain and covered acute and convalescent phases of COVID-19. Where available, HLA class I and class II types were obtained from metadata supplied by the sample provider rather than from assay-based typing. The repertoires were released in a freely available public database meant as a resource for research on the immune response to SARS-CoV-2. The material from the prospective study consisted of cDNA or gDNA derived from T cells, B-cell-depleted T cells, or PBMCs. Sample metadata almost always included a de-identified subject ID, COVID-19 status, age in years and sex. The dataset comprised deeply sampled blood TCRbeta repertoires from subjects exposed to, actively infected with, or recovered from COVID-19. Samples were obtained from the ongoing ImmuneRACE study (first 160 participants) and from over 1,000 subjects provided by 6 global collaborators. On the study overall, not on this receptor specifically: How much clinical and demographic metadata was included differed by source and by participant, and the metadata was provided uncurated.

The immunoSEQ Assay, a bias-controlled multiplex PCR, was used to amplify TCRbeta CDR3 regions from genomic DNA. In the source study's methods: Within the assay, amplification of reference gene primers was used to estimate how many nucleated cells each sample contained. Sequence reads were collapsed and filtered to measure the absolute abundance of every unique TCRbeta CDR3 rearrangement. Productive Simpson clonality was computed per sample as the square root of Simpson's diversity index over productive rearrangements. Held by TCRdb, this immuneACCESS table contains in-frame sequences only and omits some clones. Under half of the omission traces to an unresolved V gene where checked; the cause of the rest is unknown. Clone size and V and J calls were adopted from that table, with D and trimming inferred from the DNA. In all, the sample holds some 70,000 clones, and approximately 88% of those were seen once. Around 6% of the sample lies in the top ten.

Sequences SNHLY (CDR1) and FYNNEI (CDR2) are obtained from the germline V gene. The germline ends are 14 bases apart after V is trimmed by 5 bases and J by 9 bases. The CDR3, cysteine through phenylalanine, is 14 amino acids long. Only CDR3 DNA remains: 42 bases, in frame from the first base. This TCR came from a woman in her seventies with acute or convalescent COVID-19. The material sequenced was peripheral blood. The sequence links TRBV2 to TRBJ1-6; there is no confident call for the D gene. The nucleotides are TGTGCCAGCAGTACCCACGGGGTAGGTTCACCCCTCCACTTT. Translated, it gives CASSTHGVGSPLHF. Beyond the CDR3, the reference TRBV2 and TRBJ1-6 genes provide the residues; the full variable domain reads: EPEVTQTPSHQVTQMGQEVILRCVPISNHLYFYWYRQILGQKVEFLVSFYNNEISEKSEIFDDQFSVERPDGSNFTLKIRSTKLEDSAMYFCASSTHGVGSPLHFGNGTRLTVT.